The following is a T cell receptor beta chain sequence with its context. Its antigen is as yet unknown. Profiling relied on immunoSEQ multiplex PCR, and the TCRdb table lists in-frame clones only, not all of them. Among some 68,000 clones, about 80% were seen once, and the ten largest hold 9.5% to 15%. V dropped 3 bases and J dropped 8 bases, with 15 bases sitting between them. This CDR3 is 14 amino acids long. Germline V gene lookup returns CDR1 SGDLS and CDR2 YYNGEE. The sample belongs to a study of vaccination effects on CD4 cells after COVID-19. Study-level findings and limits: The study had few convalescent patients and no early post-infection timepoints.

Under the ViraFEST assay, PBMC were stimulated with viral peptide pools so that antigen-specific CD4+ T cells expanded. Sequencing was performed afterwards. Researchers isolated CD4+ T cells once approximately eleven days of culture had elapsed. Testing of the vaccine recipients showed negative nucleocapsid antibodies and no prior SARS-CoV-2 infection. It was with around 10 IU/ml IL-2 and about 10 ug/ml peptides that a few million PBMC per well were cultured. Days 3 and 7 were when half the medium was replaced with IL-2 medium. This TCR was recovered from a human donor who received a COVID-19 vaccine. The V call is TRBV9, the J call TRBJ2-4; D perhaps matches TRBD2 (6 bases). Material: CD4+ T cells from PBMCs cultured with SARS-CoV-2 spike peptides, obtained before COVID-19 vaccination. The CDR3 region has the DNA TGTGCCAGCAGCGACGGGAGACCTGGGGACATTCAGTACTTC. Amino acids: CASSDGRPGDIQYF.